This T cell receptor beta chain was profiled in a study of T-cell reconstitution after alpha-beta-depleted transplantation in children. Trimming pared 10 bases from V and 2 bases from J, leaving 13 bases between. The CDR3 is 13 residues long. Germline V lookup: CDR1 WNHNN, CDR2 SYGVQD (reference sequence). Study conclusions and caveats: At around two months after transplant, the alpha-beta T cells were reportedly derived from several hundred expanded clones that came from non-depleted graft cells. Several patients had high TCRbeta diversity at day 60; it came from surviving recipient T cells and thymic progenitors.

In the case of this clonotype: What it recognizes is unknown.

Unique molecular identifiers were incorporated during preparation of the TCRbeta library. TCRdb fed the PCR reads into MiXCR, producing one record per CDR3 protein. The sample gives 700,000 to 950,000 distinct CDR3 sequences, around 15% of which show up once; approximately 4.5% is in the top ten. The chain uses TRBV10-1 and TRBJ2-3, with D perhaps matching TRBD1 (6 bases). The sample here was PBMCs, mostly from graft donor cells, taken 360 days after TCRalphabeta/CD19-depleted stem cell transplant. This receptor was taken from a male patient between 10 and 17 years old who had a stem cell transplant for acute lymphoblastic leukemia, so the T cells may come from the graft donor. The DNA for the CDR3 is TGCGCCATCATGAGGGGGTACACAGATACGCAGTATTTT. Translation gives CAIMRGYTDTQYF.